This T cell receptor beta chain comes out of a study of blood T cell repertoires in COVID-19. Sequencing was performed with immunoSEQ multiplex PCR; in TCRdb, only in-frame clones are kept and a portion is missing. The data contain some 190,000 clones, 88% of them singletons. The CDR3 has 16 amino acids. Losses at the gene ends were 4 bases for V and 2 bases for J; bases not matched to a gene: 10. From germline, CDR1 is LGHDT and CDR2 YNNKEL (reference sequence). The receptor comes from a man younger than 45 with acute or convalescent COVID-19. The rearrangement links TRBV3-1 (or the pseudogene TRBV3-2) to TRBJ2-5, with TRBD1 identical over 7 bases. What was sequenced was peripheral blood. The DNA for the CDR3 is TGTGCCAGCAGCCCAAGAGGGACAGTGAAACAAGAGACCCAGTACTTC. This gives the protein CASSPRGTVKQETQYF.